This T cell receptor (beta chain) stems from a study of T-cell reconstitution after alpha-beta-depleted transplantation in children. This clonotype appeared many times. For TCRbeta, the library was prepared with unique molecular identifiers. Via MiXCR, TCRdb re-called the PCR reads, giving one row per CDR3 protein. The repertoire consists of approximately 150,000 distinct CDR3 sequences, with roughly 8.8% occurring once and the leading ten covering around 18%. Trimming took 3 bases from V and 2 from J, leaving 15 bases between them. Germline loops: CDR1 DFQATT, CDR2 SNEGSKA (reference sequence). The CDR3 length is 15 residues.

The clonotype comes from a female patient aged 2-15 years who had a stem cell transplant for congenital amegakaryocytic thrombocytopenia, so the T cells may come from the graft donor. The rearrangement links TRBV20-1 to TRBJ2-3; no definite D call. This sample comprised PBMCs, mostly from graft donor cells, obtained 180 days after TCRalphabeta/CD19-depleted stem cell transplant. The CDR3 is CSASEVHPLTDTQYF. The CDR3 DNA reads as TGCAGTGCTAGCGAGGTCCACCCCCTCACAGATACGCAGTATTTT.